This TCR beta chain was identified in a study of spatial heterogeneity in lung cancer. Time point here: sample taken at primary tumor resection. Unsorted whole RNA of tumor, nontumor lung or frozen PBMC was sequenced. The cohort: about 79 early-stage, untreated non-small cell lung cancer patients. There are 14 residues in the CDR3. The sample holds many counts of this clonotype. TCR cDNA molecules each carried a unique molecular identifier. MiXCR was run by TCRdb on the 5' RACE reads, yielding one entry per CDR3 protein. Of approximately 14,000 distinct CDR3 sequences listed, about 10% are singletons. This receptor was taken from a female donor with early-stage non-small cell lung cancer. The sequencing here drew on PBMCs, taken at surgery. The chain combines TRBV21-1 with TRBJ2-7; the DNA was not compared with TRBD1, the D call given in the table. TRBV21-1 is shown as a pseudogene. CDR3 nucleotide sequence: TGTGCCAGCAGAGGGGGTGCTCAGGTCTACGAGCAGTACTTC. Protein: CASRGGAQVYEQYF.